This TCR beta chain was captured by sequencing in a study of T-cell memory formation after mild COVID-19. TCRdb re-analysed the 5' RACE reads in MiXCR, keeping a single row per CDR3 protein. Among 400,000 to 450,000 distinct CDR3 sequences listed, more than 15% were seen once. This TCR derives from a man between 18 and 29 years old who had mild COVID-19 (a few samples of this study predate the infection). Cell type and time point are not known. Sequences were obtained from PBMCs or a T cell subset sorted from them (not recorded which).

Here the CDR3 DNA reads TGTGCCAGCAGCTTATCGGGTCTTAGTCAGCCCCAGCATTTT. Translated: CASSLSGLSQPQHF. The chain couples TRBV7-2 to TRBJ1-5; the D is unclear. This CDR3 is 14 amino acids long. Trimming took 2 bases from V and 6 from J, leaving 11 bases between them. CDR1 and CDR2 (germline): SGHTA, FQGNSA.